Each of the 28 T cell receptor beta chains below was sequenced from the same sample in a study of regulatory dendritic cells for organ transplantation. Data came from immunoSEQ multiplex PCR; TCRdb stores just in-frame clones and leaves some out. The sample holds some 35,000 clones; 90% to 95% are singletons and the top ten take approximately 0.11%. Sequencing was performed on naive CD8+ T cells from blood. This sample's subset: CD45RA+ naive T cells. All receptors come from a human donor in good health.

The chain carries TRBV7-9 and TRBJ1-1; no clear D. The CDR3 has 11 amino acids. Germline loops: CDR1 SEHNR, CDR2 FQNEAQ (reference sequence). The germline V and J ends were trimmed by 5 bases and 8 bases, with 9 bases remaining between them. CDR3 loop: CASSLIGEAFF. CDR3 DNA sequence: TGTGCCAGCAGCCTGATAGGCGAAGCTTTCTTT.

The V gene is TRBV7-3, the J gene TRBJ2-5; possibly TRBD2 for D (6 bases). The V end lost 2 bases, the J end lost 2 bases, and 12 bases lay between the germline ends. The CDR3 loop spans 15 amino acids. From germline, CDR1 is SGHTA and CDR2 FQGTGA. This CDR3 is CASSLGTRKQETQYF. CDR3 nucleotide sequence: TGTGCCAGCAGCTTAGGGACTCGGAAACAAGAGACCCAGTACTTC.

This clone was found once. This chain connects TRBV14 to TRBJ2-7; D is perhaps TRBD2 (5 bases). Germline V gene sequence: CDR1 SGHDN, CDR2 FVKESK. V lost 5 bases and J 5 bases, leaving 10 bases between the germline ends. CDR3 length equals 12 residues. CDR3 sequence reads: CASSVVANEQYF. The DNA of the CDR3 is TGTGCCAGCAGCGTTGTAGCGAACGAGCAGTACTTC.

The chain uses TRBV4-1 and TRBJ1-1; possibly TRBD1 for D (6 bases). The CDR3 totals 14 residues. The V gene lost 1 base and the J gene lost 4 bases, with 10 bases spanning the gap. Per germline, CDR1 MGHRA and CDR2 YSYEKL. The DNA for the CDR3 is TGCGCCAGCAGCCAAGGGCTAGGGGGCACTGAAGCTTTCTTT. It codes for CASSQGLGGTEAFF.

The chain is built from TRBV27 and TRBJ1-5, with D unclear. Germline CDR1 MNHEY, CDR2 SMNVEV (reference sequence). This CDR3 is 15 amino acids long. V shed 2 bases and J shed 2 bases, with 10 bases lying between them. The CDR3: CASSLRAGRNQPQHF. Here the CDR3 DNA reads TGTGCCAGCAGTTTAAGAGCAGGTCGCAATCAGCCCCAGCATTTT.

The rearrangement links TRBV7-6 to TRBJ2-3, with 13 bases lining up with TRBD2. Germline loops: CDR1 SGHVS, CDR2 FNYEAQ. There are 17 residues in the CDR3. Trimming cost V 5 bases and J 5 bases; bases outside gene matches: 10. DNA of the CDR3: TGTGCCAGCAGCCGAAAACTAGCGGGGGGGCCAGGAGATACGCAGTATTTT. Residues: CASSRKLAGGPGDTQYF.

The V call is TRBV4-3, the J call TRBJ1-6; D not resolved. From germline, CDR1 is LGHNA and CDR2 YSLEER. This CDR3 region has 13 residues. V lost 2 bases, J lost 7 bases, and 6 bases lay in between. CDR3 sequence: CASSQRGNSPLHF. The DNA for the CDR3 is TGCGCCAGCAGCCAAAGAGGAAATTCACCCCTCCACTTT.

The gene calls are TRBV30 and TRBJ2-5; D is uncertain. Trimming pared 0 bases from V and 10 bases from J, leaving 15 bases between. The CDR3 extends over 13 amino acids. Per the germline V gene, CDR1 is GTSNPN and CDR2 is SVGIG (reference sequence). CDR3 sequence reads: CAWSVFTPSDQYF. The CDR3 nucleotides read TGTGCCTGGAGTGTCTTCACACCATCGGACCAGTACTTC.

This chain links TRBV7-3 with TRBJ2-2; D gene uncertain. From germline, CDR1 is SGHTA and CDR2 FQGTGA. The V and J ends lost 1 base and 8 bases respectively, with 5 bases between them. This CDR3 contains 12 residues. CDR3 loop: CASSLISGELFF. The CDR3 DNA reads TGTGCCAGCAGCTTAATTTCGGGGGAGCTGTTTTTT.

The J gene is TRBJ1-1, the V gene TRBV5-4; 9 nucleotides line up with TRBD1. Germline CDR1 is SGHNT and CDR2 is YYREEE (reference sequence). There are 15 residues in the CDR3. V lost 3 bases to trimming and J lost 3 bases; unmatched junction nucleotides: 6. DNA for the CDR3: TGTGCCAGCAGCTCTACCGGGACAGGGTACACTGAAGCTTTCTTT. Translated: CASSSTGTGYTEAFF. Full variable domain (rest looked up from reference TRBV5-4 and TRBJ1-1): ETGVTQSPTHLIKTRGQQVTLRCSSQSGHNTVSWYQQALGQGPQFIFQYYREEENGRGNFPPRFSGLQFPNYSSELNVNALELDDSALYLCASSSTGTGYTEAFFGQGTRLTVV.

The chain combines TRBV25-1 with TRBJ2-1, with D possibly matching TRBD2 (5 bases). The V gene lost 9 bases and the J gene lost 3 bases, with 9 bases spanning the gap. Germline V gene data show CDR1 as MGHDK and CDR2 as SYGVNS. There are 12 residues in the CDR3. The CDR3 nucleotides read TGTGCCAGTAGCAGCGGCTACAATGAGCAGTTCTTC. This codes for CASSSGYNEQFF. Looking up the rest from reference TRBV25-1 and TRBJ2-1 gives the full variable domain: EADIYQTPRYLVIGTGKKITLECSQTMGHDKMYWYQQDPGMELHLIHYSYGVNSTEKGDLSSESTVSRIRTEHFPLTLESARPSHTSQYLCASSSGYNEQFFGPGTRLTVL.

V and J are TRBV30 and TRBJ2-7; D remains unclear. The CDR3 contains 13 residues. Deletions cut 3 bases from V and 0 bases from J, with 9 bases between. The germline CDR1 and CDR2 sequences are GTSNPN and SVGIG (reference sequence). The CDR3 reads CAWRGSTSYEQYF. CDR3 coding DNA: TGTGCCTGGAGAGGGTCGACCTCCTACGAGCAGTACTTC. Using reference TRBV30 and TRBJ2-7 for the parts outside the CDR3, the full variable domain is SQTIHQWPATLVQPVGSPLSLECTVEGTSNPNLYWYRQAAGRGLQLLFYSVGIGQISSEVPQNLSASRPQDRQFILSSKKLLLSDSGFYLCAWRGSTSYEQYFGPGTRLTVT.

The genes are TRBV29-1 and TRBJ2-2, with D uncertain. CDR1 SQVTM and CDR2 ANQGSEA come from the germline V gene. The CDR3 loop spans 15 amino acids. The germline V and J ends were trimmed by 0 bases and 3 bases, with 11 bases remaining between them. DNA for the CDR3: TGCAGCGTTGAAGATAGAACAGATCACACCGGGGAGCTGTTTTTT. It yields the protein CSVEDRTDHTGELFF.

The gene calls are TRBV6-5 and TRBJ1-1; 10 nucleotides line up with TRBD1. Germline CDR1 and CDR2: MNHEY and SVGAGI. The CDR3 loop spans 15 amino acids. The V gene end was trimmed by 7 bases and the J gene end by 3 bases; junction bases not matched to a gene: 8. The DNA for the CDR3 is TGTGCCAGCACCATGAGACAGGGGGCGTACACTGAAGCTTTCTTT. It encodes CASTMRQGAYTEAFF.

The genes are TRBV7-9 and TRBJ1-2; D gene ambiguous. Germline-derived CDR1 and CDR2 are SEHNR and FQNEAQ (reference sequence). Trimming removed 5 bases from V and 4 bases from J, with 17 bases in between. The CDR3 extends over 15 amino acids. CDR3 in amino acids: CASSPLGREGYGYTF. The CDR3 DNA reads TGTGCCAGCAGCCCCTTGGGTCGGGAAGGCTATGGCTACACCTTC.

The V gene is TRBV19, the J gene TRBJ2-7, with D unclear. The CDR3 totals 15 residues. Germline CDR1 and CDR2: LNHDA and SQIVND (reference sequence). The V end was cut by 3 bases, the J end by 1 base, with 13 bases between. The CDR3 spells CASSIKETSSYEQYF. The CDR3 coding sequence is TGTGCCAGTAGTATTAAAGAAACCTCTTCCTACGAGCAGTACTTC. Variable domain in full (rest from reference TRBV19 and TRBJ2-7): DGGITQSPKYLFRKEGQNVTLSCEQNLNHDAMYWYRQDPGQGLRLIYYSQIVNDFQKGDIAEGYSVSREKKESFPLTVTSAQKNPTAFYLCASSIKETSSYEQYFGPGTRLTVT.

This clone was detected once. The chain employs TRBV28 and TRBJ2-7, with D possibly matching TRBD2 (6 bases). Germline CDR1 reads MDHEN; CDR2 reads SYDVKM. Trimming cost V 5 bases and J 4 bases, with 12 bases left between them. The CDR3 is 13 residues long. This CDR3 reads CASSPGTDYEQYF. CDR3 coding DNA: TGTGCCAGCAGTCCCGGGACTGATTACGAGCAGTACTTC.

The V gene is TRBV7-8, the J gene TRBJ2-5, with unresolved D. Germline assignment: CDR1 SGHVS and CDR2 FQNEAQ. This CDR3 contains 12 residues. V dropped 7 bases and J dropped 3 bases, with 9 bases sitting between them. The CDR3 coding sequence is TGTGCCAGCACCCGTGGAGAAGAGACCCAGTACTTC. Translation gives CASTRGEETQYF.

The rearrangement uses TRBV30 and TRBJ2-5; D remains unclear. The J call could be wrong; TRBJ2-7 is a better fit for the DNA end. CDR3 length: 13 amino acids. The germline CDR1 and CDR2 sequences are GTSNPN and SVGIG (reference sequence). The CDR3 region is CAWSATMDYEQYF. The CDR3 DNA is TGTGCCTGGAGTGCCACTATGGACTACGAGCAGTACTTC.

This clone was seen a single time. This chain uses TRBV7-8 with TRBJ2-7; 7 bases line up with TRBD1. Losses at the gene ends were 5 bases for V and 4 bases for J; bases not matched to a gene: 8. The CDR3 spans 14 residues. The germline V gene encodes CDR1 SGHVS and CDR2 FQNEAQ. In DNA form, the CDR3 reads TGTGCCAGCAGCGCCCGGGACAGAGTATACGAGCAGTACTTC. Protein product: CASSARDRVYEQYF.

The chain recombines TRBV7-2 with TRBJ1-2, with D maybe TRBD1 (6 bases). From germline, CDR1 is SGHTA and CDR2 FQGNSA. The V end was cut by 0 bases, the J end by 2 bases, with 10 bases between. The CDR3 runs to 15 residues. In DNA, the CDR3 is TGTGCCAGCAGCTTAGCGCCCACAGGGAACTATGGCTACACCTTC. This sequence encodes CASSLAPTGNYGYTF.

The chain joins TRBV27 to TRBJ2-7, with D possibly TRBD2 on 6 matching bases. This CDR3 comprises 13 residues. Germline V gene lookup returns CDR1 MNHEY and CDR2 SMNVEV (reference sequence). V was trimmed by 3 bases and J by 6 bases, leaving 12 bases between them. In DNA form, the CDR3 reads TGTGCCAGCAGTTTCTTAGTGGGGGGCGAGCAGTACTTC. It is translated as CASSFLVGGEQYF.

The V gene is TRBV7-2, the J gene TRBJ2-7, with no clear D. V gave up 1 base and J gave up 4 bases, with 5 bases separating them. The CDR3 runs 12 residues. From germline, CDR1 is SGHTA and CDR2 FQGNSA. The CDR3 region has the DNA TGTGCCAGCAGCTTAGTGAAGTACGAGCAGTACTTC. It specifies CASSLVKYEQYF.

The J gene is TRBJ1-1, the V gene TRBV7-9; no clear D. V was clipped by 1 base and J by 5 bases, with 8 bases between them. This CDR3 region has 13 residues. Germline CDR1 is SEHNR and CDR2 is FQNEAQ (reference sequence). As DNA, the CDR3 is TGTGCCAGCAGCTTAGGAGTGAGGACTGAAGCTTTCTTT. This sequence encodes CASSLGVRTEAFF.

The gene calls are TRBV6-5 and TRBJ2-1, with 8 positions matching TRBD2. The CDR3 length is 15 residues. Trimming removed 4 bases from V and 3 bases from J; junction bases left unmatched: 5. Per the germline V gene, CDR1 is MNHEY and CDR2 is SVGAGI. DNA of the CDR3: TGTGCCAGCAGTTTAGCGGGGCCCGTCTACAATGAGCAGTTCTTC. Its translation is CASSLAGPVYNEQFF.

The gene calls are TRBV6-6 and TRBJ1-2, with D maybe TRBD1 (5 bases). Germline V gives CDR1 MNHNY, CDR2 SVGAGI (reference sequence). Trimming cost V 6 bases and J 4 bases, with 12 bases left between them. The CDR3 spans 13 residues. The CDR3 region is CASSPDIFYGYTF. For the CDR3, the DNA is TGTGCCAGCAGCCCGGACATATTCTATGGCTACACCTTC.

The V call is TRBV27, the J call TRBJ2-2, with unresolved D. The CDR3 runs 12 residues. CDR1 MNHEY and CDR2 SMNVEV come from the germline V gene (reference sequence). V shed 5 bases and J shed 8 bases, with 9 bases lying between them. CDR3 nucleotide sequence: TGTGCCAGCAGTCCCCCGCTTGGGGAGCTGTTTTTT. Protein: CASSPPLGELFF.

The V gene is TRBV6-5, the J gene TRBJ2-7; D tentatively fits TRBD1 or TRBD2 (5 bases each). V lost 2 bases and J 5 bases, leaving 13 bases between the germline ends. Germline V CDR1 and CDR2: MNHEY, SVGAGI. The CDR3 has 14 amino acids. The CDR3 sequence: CASSYQGLGDEQYF. Here the CDR3 DNA reads TGTGCCAGCAGTTACCAGGGTTTGGGGGACGAGCAGTACTTC.